A single sample gave rise to the 11 T cell receptor beta chains below, sequenced in a study of blood T cells in healthy people across ages. A second roughly 7 to 12 cycle PCR used barcoded and J-beta primers. From the 5' RACE reads, TCRdb called clonotypes with MiXCR, one entry per CDR3 protein. The table has 850,000 to 1,000,000 distinct CDR3 sequences, around 49% seen once. Sequenced: blood. These receptors all come from a man aged 25-45 years in good health.

The genes are TRBV28 and TRBJ2-3; D possibly matches TRBD1 or TRBD2 (5 bases each). This CDR3 is 14 amino acids long. V was trimmed by 9 bases and J by 0 bases, leaving 13 bases between them. In germline, CDR1 is MDHEN, CDR2 SYDVKM. The CDR3 spells CASKGRASTDTQYF. The CDR3 region has the DNA TGTGCCAGTAAGGGACGAGCGAGCACAGATACGCAGTATTTT.

The CDR3 loop is CATSDWDSSYNEQYF. For the CDR3, the DNA is TGTGCCACCAGTGATTGGGACAGCTCCTACAATGAGCAGTACTTC. J is TRBJ2-7 and V is TRBV24-1; 7 bases line up with TRBD1. In germline, CDR1 is KGHDR, CDR2 SFDVKD. There are 15 residues in the CDR3. Trimming took 2 bases from V and 7 from J; bases not matched to a gene: 10.

The chain employs TRBV7-2 and TRBJ2-7; D not certain. There are 17 residues in the CDR3. Germline V gives CDR1 SGHTA, CDR2 FQGNSA. Trimming removed 2 bases from V and 0 bases from J, with 17 bases in between. Written as DNA, the CDR3 is TGTGCCAGCAGCTTATGGTTTGGGTCGGCGGACTCCTACGAGCAGTACTTC. Its translation is CASSLWFGSADSYEQYF.

This chain links TRBV20-1 with TRBJ2-3; 10 bases match TRBD2. The CDR3 is 16 residues long. From germline, CDR1 is DFQATT and CDR2 SNEGSKA (reference sequence). Losses at the gene ends were 1 base for V and 4 bases for J; bases not matched to a gene: 8. Here the CDR3 DNA reads TGCAGTGCTAGAGGGACTAGCGGAAAAATCCCAGATACGCAGTATTTT. Its protein product is CSARGTSGKIPDTQYF.

The J gene is TRBJ2-3, the V gene TRBV9, with 8 bases fitting TRBD2. CDR3 length equals 14 residues. The V gene end was trimmed by 0 bases and the J gene end by 8 bases; junction bases not matched to a gene: 5. Germline V lookup: CDR1 SGDLS, CDR2 YYNGEE. CDR3 region: CASSVAGGPRTQYF. The CDR3 bases are TGTGCCAGCAGCGTAGCGGGGGGGCCTCGTACGCAGTATTTT.

The chain uses TRBV2 and TRBJ2-3; 7 bases match TRBD1. This CDR3 has 15 amino acids. CDR1 SNHLY and CDR2 FYNNEI come from the germline V gene. The trim removed 5 bases at V and 4 bases at J, leaving 9 bases unmatched. The CDR3 region has the DNA TGTGCCAGCAGTCTGGACAGGCCCCGTTCAGATACGCAGTATTTT. Translating gives CASSLDRPRSDTQYF.

This clonotype was found a few times. V is TRBV10-3 and J is TRBJ2-5; D is unresolved. Judging by the DNA end, TRBJ2-7 fits better; the J call may be wrong. CDR1 and CDR2 from the germline V gene are ENHRY and SYGVKD. CDR3 length equals 13 residues. CDR3 sequence (DNA): TGTGCCATCAGTGAGCCTGGGATGAGCGAGCAGTACTTC. This sequence encodes CAISEPGMSEQYF.

The count of this clonotype is one. V usage is TRBV5-1 and J usage is TRBJ2-6; 8 bases are shared with TRBD1. V was pared by 4 bases and J by 0 bases, with 9 bases of the junction left unmatched. CDR1 and CDR2 from the germline V gene are SGHRS and YFSETQ. The CDR3 runs 18 residues. CDR3 in DNA: TGCGCCAGCAGCGAGGGACAGGAGTATGACTCTGGGGCCAACGTCCTGACTTTC. Amino acids: CASSEGQEYDSGANVLTF.

The genes are TRBV7-2 and TRBJ1-5; unclear D gene. Trimming cost V 2 bases and J 7 bases, with 9 bases left between them. Germline V gives CDR1 SGHTA, CDR2 FQGNSA. This CDR3 comprises 13 residues. The CDR3 nucleotides are TGTGCCAGCAGCTTAAGGCAGGAGCAGCCCCAGCATTTT. Its protein product is CASSLRQEQPQHF.

The chain has TRBV4-1 and TRBJ2-7; D is tentatively TRBD1 or TRBD2 (5 bases each). The CDR3 totals 15 residues. V gave up 0 bases and J gave up 5 bases, with 14 bases separating them. Germline V gives CDR1 MGHRA, CDR2 YSYEKL. The CDR3 region has the DNA TGCGCCAGCAGCCAAGAGACGGGGACGGGGAACGAGCAGTACTTC. Amino acid sequence: CASSQETGTGNEQYF.

This clonotype was recorded many times. The chain has TRBV27 and TRBJ2-7; D possibly corresponds to TRBD1 (6 bases). The V and J ends lost 5 bases and 1 base respectively, with 12 bases between them. CDR3 length: 14 amino acids. Germline loops: CDR1 MNHEY, CDR2 SMNVEV (reference sequence). The CDR3 coding sequence is TGTGCCAGCAGTACCCGGACAGATTCCTACGAGCAGTACTTC. It encodes CASSTRTDSYEQYF.